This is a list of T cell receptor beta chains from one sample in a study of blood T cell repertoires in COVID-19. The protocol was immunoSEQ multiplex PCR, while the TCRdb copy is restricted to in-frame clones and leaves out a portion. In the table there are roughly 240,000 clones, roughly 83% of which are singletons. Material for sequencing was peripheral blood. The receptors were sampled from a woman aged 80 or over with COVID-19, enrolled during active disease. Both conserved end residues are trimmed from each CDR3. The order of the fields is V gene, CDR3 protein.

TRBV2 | ASSDGPLLEAF
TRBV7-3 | ASSPLTSESYLPQF
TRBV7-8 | ASSLGRTGGKLNQPQH
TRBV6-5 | ASSYSNAYGYT
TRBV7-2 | ASSPAGANTGELF
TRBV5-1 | ASSLRSGGIEQF
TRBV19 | ASVGVLNTEAF
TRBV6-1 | ASSERVGARTEAF
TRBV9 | ASSVGPGVTSEAF
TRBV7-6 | ASSLSPGGVGELF
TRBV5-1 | ASSSTGNHGYT
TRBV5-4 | ASSYFSGTGGNYGYT
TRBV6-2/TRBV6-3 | ASSYSIYRGMYNSPLH
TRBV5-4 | ASSLEGLAGQETQY
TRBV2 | ASSEDTAWGQQF
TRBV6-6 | ASSYSARQGTDTQY
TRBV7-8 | ASSPTPGTVADTQY
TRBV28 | ASSLSGTSGSYEQY
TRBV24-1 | ATSQTTGNGYT
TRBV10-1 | ASSQGKSNQPQH
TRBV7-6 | ASSPRGASGNTIY
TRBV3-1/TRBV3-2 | ASSHRTEAF
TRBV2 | ASSELSRAETQY
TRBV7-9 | ASSLLGVVSGELF
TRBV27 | ASRDQTGRGSGAF
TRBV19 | ASSMGGTVSYNEQF
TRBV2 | ASGSAANEKLF
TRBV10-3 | AIKIDRGTTEAF
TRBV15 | ATSRDWRSGNGYT
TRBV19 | ASSTEQGMNYGYT
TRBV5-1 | ASSPTGVAGELF
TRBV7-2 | ASSPVTGATNEKLF
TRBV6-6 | ASGPRASTDTQY
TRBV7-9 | ASSSRTGSYEQY
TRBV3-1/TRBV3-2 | ASSQDLTQY
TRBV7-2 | ASSLELSYNSPLH
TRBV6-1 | ASSEGEGKAF